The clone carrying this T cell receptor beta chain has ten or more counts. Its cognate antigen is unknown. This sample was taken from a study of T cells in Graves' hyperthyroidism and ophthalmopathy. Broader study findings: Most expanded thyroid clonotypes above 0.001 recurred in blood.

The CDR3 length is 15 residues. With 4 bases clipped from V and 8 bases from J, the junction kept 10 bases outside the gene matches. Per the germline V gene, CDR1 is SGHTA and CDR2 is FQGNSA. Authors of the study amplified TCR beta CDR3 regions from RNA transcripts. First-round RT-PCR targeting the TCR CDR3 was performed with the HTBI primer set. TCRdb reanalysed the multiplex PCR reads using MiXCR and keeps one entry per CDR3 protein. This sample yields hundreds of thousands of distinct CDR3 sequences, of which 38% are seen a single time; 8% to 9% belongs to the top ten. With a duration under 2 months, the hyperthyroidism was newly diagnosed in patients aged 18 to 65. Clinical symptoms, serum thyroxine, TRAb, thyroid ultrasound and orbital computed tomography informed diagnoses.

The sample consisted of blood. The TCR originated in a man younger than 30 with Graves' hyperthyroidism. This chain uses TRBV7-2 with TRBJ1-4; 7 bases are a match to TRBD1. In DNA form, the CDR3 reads TGTGCCAGCAGCTACGGTCCAGGGGGGCGGGAAAAACTGTTTTTT. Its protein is CASSYGPGGREKLFF.